This TCR beta chain comes out of a study of T-cell memory formation after mild COVID-19. Study information: TCR clusters were mostly confined to one donor each. The study's findings and limits: Later expanders leaned toward CD4+, whereas clones contracting from day 15 to 85 were balanced CD4/CD8.

Note on this clonotype: Its antigen remains unknown.

CDR3 length equals 16 residues. V lost 4 bases, J lost 4 bases, and 16 bases lay in between. CDR1 and CDR2 from the germline V gene are LGHNA and YSLEER. Each CDR3 protein is one row after TCRdb ran MiXCR on the 5' RACE reads. Among hundreds of thousands of distinct CDR3 sequences listed, about a sixth were seen once. V usage is TRBV4-3 and J usage is TRBJ2-2; D is possibly TRBD1 (5 bases). The sequence came from a man aged 18-30 years who had mild COVID-19 (a few samples of this study predate the infection). Cell type and time point are not known. What was sequenced was PBMCs or a T cell subset sorted from them (not recorded which). The CDR3 sequence: CASSRRDLGLTGELFF. CDR3 nucleotide sequence: TGCGCCAGCAGCCGAAGGGATTTGGGGCTCACCGGGGAGCTGTTTTTT.